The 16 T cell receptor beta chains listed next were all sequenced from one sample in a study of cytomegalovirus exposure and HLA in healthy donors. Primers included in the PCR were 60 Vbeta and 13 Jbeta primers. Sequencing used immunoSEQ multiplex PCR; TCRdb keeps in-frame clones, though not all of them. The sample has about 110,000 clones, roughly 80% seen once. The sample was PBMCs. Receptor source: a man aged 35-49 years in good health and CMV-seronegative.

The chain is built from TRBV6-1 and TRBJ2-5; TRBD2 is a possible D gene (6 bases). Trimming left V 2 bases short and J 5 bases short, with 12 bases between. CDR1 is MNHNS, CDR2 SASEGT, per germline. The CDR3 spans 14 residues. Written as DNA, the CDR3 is TGTGCCAGCAGTGAACAGGGACTGCGGGAGACCCAGTACTTC. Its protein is CASSEQGLRETQYF.

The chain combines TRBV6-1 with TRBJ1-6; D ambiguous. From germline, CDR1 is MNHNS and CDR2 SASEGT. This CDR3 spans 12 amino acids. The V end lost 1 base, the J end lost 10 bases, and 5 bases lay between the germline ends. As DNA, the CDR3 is TGTGCCAGCAGTGAAGGGCGGTCACCCCTCCACTTT. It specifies CASSEGRSPLHF.

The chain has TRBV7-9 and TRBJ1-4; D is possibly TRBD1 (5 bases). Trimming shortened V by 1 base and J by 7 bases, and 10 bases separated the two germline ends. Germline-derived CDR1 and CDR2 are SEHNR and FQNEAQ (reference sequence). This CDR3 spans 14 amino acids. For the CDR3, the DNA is TGTGCCAGCAGCTTAGAGCAGGGATTTGAAAAACTGTTTTTT. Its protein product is CASSLEQGFEKLFF.

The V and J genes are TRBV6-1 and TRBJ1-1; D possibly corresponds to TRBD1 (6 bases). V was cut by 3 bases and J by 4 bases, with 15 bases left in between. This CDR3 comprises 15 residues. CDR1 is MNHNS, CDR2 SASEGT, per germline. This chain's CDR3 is CASSEYWGGGTEAFF. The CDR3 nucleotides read TGTGCCAGCAGTGAGTATTGGGGGGGCGGCACTGAAGCTTTCTTT.

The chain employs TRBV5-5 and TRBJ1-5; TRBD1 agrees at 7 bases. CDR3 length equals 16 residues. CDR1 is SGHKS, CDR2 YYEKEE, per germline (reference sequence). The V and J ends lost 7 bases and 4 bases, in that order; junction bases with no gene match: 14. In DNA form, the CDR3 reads TGTGCCAGCGCTACCACGGGACAGACTCCAAATCAGCCCCAGCATTTT. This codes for CASATTGQTPNQPQHF. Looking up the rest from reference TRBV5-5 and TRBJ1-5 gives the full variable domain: DAGVTQSPTHLIKTRGQQVTLRCSPISGHKSVSWYQQVLGQGPQFIFQYYEKEERGRGNFPDRFSARQFPNYSSELNVNALLLGDSALYLCASATTGQTPNQPQHFGDGTRLSIL.

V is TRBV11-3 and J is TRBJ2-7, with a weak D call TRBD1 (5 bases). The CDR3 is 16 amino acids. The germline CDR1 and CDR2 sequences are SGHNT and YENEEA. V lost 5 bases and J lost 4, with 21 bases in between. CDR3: CASSPIRGPPYYEQYF. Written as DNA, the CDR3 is TGTGCCAGCAGCCCGATTAGGGGTCCCCCTTATTACGAGCAGTACTTC.

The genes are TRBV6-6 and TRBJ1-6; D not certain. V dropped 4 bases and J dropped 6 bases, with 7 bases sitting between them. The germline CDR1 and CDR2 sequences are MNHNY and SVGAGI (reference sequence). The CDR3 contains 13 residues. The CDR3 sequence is CASSSEGNSPLHF. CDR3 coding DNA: TGTGCCAGCAGTTCCGAGGGTAATTCACCCCTCCACTTT.

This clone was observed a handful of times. CDR3 protein: CSVERGGGAFF. The CDR3 region has the DNA TGCAGCGTTGAGAGGGGAGGGGGAGCTTTCTTT. This chain joins TRBV29-1 and TRBJ1-1; a possible D gene is TRBD1 (6 bases). This CDR3 has 11 residues. V was clipped by 3 bases and J by 10 bases, with 12 bases between them. Germline V gives CDR1 SQVTM, CDR2 ANQGSEA.

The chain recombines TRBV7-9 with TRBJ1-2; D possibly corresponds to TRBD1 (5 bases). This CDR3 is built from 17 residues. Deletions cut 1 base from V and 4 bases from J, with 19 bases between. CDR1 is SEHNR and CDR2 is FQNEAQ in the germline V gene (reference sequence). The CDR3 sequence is CASSLVVGQGSIYGYTF. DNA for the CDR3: TGTGCCAGCAGCTTAGTCGTGGGGCAGGGTTCTATCTATGGCTACACCTTC. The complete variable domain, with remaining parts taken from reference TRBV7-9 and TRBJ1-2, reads DTGVSQNPRHKITKRGQNVTFRCDPISEHNRLYWYRQTLGQGPEFLTYFQNEAQLEKSRLLSDRFSAERPKGSFSTLEIQRTEQGDSAMYLCASSLVVGQGSIYGYTFGSGTRLTVV.

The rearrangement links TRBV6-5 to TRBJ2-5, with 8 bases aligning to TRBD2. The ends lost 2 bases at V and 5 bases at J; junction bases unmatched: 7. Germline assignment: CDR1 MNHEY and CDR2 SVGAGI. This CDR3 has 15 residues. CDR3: CASSYGSGTPETQYF. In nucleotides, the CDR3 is TGTGCCAGCAGTTACGGTAGCGGGACCCCGGAGACCCAGTACTTC.

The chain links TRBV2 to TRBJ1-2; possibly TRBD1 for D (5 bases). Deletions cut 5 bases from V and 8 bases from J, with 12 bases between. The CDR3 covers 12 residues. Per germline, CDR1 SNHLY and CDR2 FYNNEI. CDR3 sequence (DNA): TGTGCCAGCAGTTCTGGGGCCAACGGCTACACCTTC. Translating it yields CASSSGANGYTF.

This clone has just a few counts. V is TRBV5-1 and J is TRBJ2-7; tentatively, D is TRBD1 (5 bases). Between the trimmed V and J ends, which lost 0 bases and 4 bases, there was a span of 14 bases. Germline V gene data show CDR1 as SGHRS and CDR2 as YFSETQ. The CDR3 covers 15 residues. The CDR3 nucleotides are TGCGCCAGCAGCTTGGTTCAGGGTCCGGTTTACGAGCAGTACTTC. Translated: CASSLVQGPVYEQYF. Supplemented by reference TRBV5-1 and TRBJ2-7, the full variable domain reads KAGVTQTPRYLIKTRGQQVTLSCSPISGHRSVSWYQQTPGQGLQFLFEYFSETQRNKGNFPGRFSGRQFSNSRSEMNVSTLELGDSALYLCASSLVQGPVYEQYFGPGTRLTVT.

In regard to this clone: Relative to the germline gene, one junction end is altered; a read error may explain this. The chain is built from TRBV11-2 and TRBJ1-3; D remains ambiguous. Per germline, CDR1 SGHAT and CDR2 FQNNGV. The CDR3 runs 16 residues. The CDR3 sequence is CASSLDISGSENTIYF. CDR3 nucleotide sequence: TGTGCCAGCAGCTTAGATATCTCGGGGTCTGAAAACACCATATATTTT.

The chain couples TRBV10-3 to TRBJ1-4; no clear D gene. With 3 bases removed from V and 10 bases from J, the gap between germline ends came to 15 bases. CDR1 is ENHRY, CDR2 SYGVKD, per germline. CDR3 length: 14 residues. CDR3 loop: CAISDDTRFGKLFF. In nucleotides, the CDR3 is TGTGCCATCAGTGATGACACCCGGTTTGGAAAACTGTTTTTT.

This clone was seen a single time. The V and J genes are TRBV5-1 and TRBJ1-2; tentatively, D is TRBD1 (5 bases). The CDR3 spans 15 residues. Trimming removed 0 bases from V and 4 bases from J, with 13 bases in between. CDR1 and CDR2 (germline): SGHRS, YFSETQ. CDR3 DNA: TGCGCCAGCAGCTTGGGGCAGGGAGGAGGCTATGGCTACACCTTC. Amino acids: CASSLGQGGGYGYTF.

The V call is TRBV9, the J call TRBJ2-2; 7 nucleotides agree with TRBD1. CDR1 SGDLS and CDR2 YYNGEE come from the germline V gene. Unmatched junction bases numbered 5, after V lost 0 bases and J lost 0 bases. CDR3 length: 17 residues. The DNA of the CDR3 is TGTGCCAGCAGCGTAGCCGGGACAGAGCCGAACACCGGGGAGCTGTTTTTT. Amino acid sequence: CASSVAGTEPNTGELFF.